The 19 T cell receptor beta chains given below trace back to one sample, sequenced in a study of response to subunit inactivated influenza vaccine. TCRdb passed the RT-PCR reads through MiXCR, listing each CDR3 protein once. The repertoire has roughly 620,000 distinct CDR3 sequences, about 11% of them found once; the top ten carry approximately 9.9%. These records were also assigned to another study, of T cells expressing NK-cell markers. Per that study: UMIs were included in TCR beta cDNA generated by 5'RACE template switching.

The source was PBMCs from blood, collected on the day of vaccination. The receptors were gathered from a man aged 45-65 years who received an inactivated influenza vaccine.

This clonotype was picked up a small number of times. The CDR3 DNA reads TGTGCCAGCTCACCAAGGCAGGCCACCGGGGAGCTGTTTTTT. Amino acids: CASSPRQATGELFF. The chain links TRBV18 to TRBJ2-2, with D hard to call. Trimming removed 2 bases from V and 4 bases from J, with 8 bases in between. CDR3 length: 14 residues. Per germline, CDR1 KGHSH and CDR2 LQKENI.

This clonotype was picked up a small number of times. DNA of the CDR3: TGTGCCAGCAGGCCTATCGGACTAGCAAGCACAGATACGCAGTATTTT. It yields the protein CASRPIGLASTDTQYF. The chain recombines TRBV27 with TRBJ2-3, with 8 bases aligning to TRBD2. The CDR3 totals 16 residues. The germline V gene encodes CDR1 MNHEY and CDR2 SMNVEV (reference sequence). Unmatched junction bases numbered 8, after V lost 6 bases and J lost 0 bases.

The chain recombines TRBV5-1 with TRBJ2-1; D possibly corresponds to TRBD1 (5 bases). Trimming removed 5 bases from V and 3 bases from J, with 9 bases in between. Germline loops: CDR1 SGHRS, CDR2 YFSETQ. The CDR3 sequence is 13 residues long. The CDR3 here is CASRDDSYNEQFF. CDR3 nucleotides: TGCGCCAGCAGAGACGACAGCTACAATGAGCAGTTCTTC. Together with reference TRBV5-1 and TRBJ2-1, the CDR3 gives the full variable domain: KAGVTQTPRYLIKTRGQQVTLSCSPISGHRSVSWYQQTPGQGLQFLFEYFSETQRNKGNFPGRFSGRQFSNSRSEMNVSTLELGDSALYLCASRDDSYNEQFFGPGTRLTVL.

The chain couples TRBV12-3 or TRBV12-4 to TRBJ1-1; D perhaps matches TRBD1 (6 bases). The CDR3 length is 12 residues. Trimming removed 6 bases at V and 5 bases at J, with 10 bases between. The CDR3 coding sequence is TGTGCCAGCAGCAGGGACATAACTGAAGCTTTCTTT. This gives the protein CASSRDITEAFF.

This clonotype was observed a few times. The chain recombines TRBV2 with TRBJ2-1, with 9 bases that match TRBD2. Germline trimming cut 6 bases from V and 6 bases from J; bases unmatched to any gene: 6. The CDR3 covers 14 residues. Germline CDR1 and CDR2: SNHLY and FYNNEI. CDR3 protein: CASRLAGALNEQFF. The CDR3 coding sequence is TGTGCCAGCAGGTTAGCGGGGGCGCTCAATGAGCAGTTCTTC.

This clonotype was counted a few times. The J gene is TRBJ2-4, the V gene TRBV10-3; the D is unclear. In germline, CDR1 is ENHRY, CDR2 SYGVKD. The ends were cut back, 6 bases at V and 0 bases at J, with 9 bases in the middle. The CDR3 spans 14 residues. Here the CDR3 reads CAISVGEAKNIQYF. The CDR3 DNA sequence: TGTGCCATCAGCGTTGGGGAAGCCAAAAACATTCAGTACTTC.

This clonotype occurred a few times. The V gene is TRBV5-1, the J gene TRBJ2-1; D possibly matches TRBD1 or TRBD2 (5 bases each). CDR1 and CDR2 (germline): SGHRS, YFSETQ. V was pared by 2 bases and J by 2 bases, with 14 bases between. This CDR3 contains 16 residues. The CDR3 is CASSFMGTSAYNEQFF. CDR3 DNA sequence: TGCGCCAGCAGCTTCATGGGGACCTCGGCCTACAATGAGCAGTTCTTC.

This chain connects TRBV7-3 to TRBJ2-1, with D perhaps TRBD1 or TRBD2 (5 bases each). CDR1 SGHTA and CDR2 FQGTGA come from the germline V gene. The length of the CDR3 is 14 residues. Deletions cut 4 bases from V and 5 bases from J, with 12 bases between. The CDR3 loop is CASSSGTENNEQFF. In nucleotides, the CDR3 is TGTGCCAGCAGCTCCGGGACGGAAAACAATGAGCAGTTCTTC.

The rearrangement uses TRBV10-2 and TRBJ2-3, with 9 bases matching TRBD2. J was trimmed by 0 bases and V by 8 bases; bases with no gene match: 6. The CDR3 runs 15 residues. The germline V gene has CDR1 WSHSY and CDR2 SAAADI. In DNA, the CDR3 is TGCGCCAGCCTTACTAGCGGGTTTAGCACAGATACGCAGTATTTT. Protein product: CASLTSGFSTDTQYF.

This clonotype appeared a few times. The chain has TRBV3-1 and TRBJ1-2, with 7 bases aligning to TRBD1. This CDR3 is 17 amino acids long. Germline lookup yields CDR1 LGHDT and CDR2 YNNKEL (reference sequence). Unmatched junction bases numbered 18, after V lost 4 bases and J lost 7 bases. This CDR3 is CASSPSPRTGSMGGYTF. The CDR3 DNA reads as TGTGCCAGCAGCCCCTCACCCAGGACAGGCTCTATGGGTGGCTACACCTTC.

This clonotype has a count of ten or more. The chain has TRBV29-1 and TRBJ2-3; D tentatively reads TRBD1 or TRBD2 (5 bases each). The germline V and J ends were trimmed by 2 bases and 4 bases, with 7 bases remaining between them. CDR3 length: 12 residues. CDR1 and CDR2 from the germline V gene are SQVTM and ANQGSEA. The CDR3 coding sequence is TGCAGCGTTGAACAGGGAGCAGATACGCAGTATTTT. Translation gives CSVEQGADTQYF.

The chain carries TRBV20-1 and TRBJ2-2, with TRBD1 matching over 10 bases. Germline CDR1 is DFQATT and CDR2 is SNEGSKA (reference sequence). Trimming took 1 base from V and 2 from J; bases not matched to a gene: 1. The CDR3 spans 15 residues. The CDR3 nucleotides read TGCAGTGCTAGAGGGACAGGGGGAAACACCGGGGAGCTGTTTTTT. Protein sequence: CSARGTGGNTGELFF.

This clonotype was counted between two and nine times. This chain uses TRBV5-1 with TRBJ2-2; 13 positions match TRBD2. V trimming: 3 bases; J trimming: 6 bases; junction bases outside the gene matches: 11. CDR3 length equals 18 residues. Germline V gene data show CDR1 as SGHRS and CDR2 as YFSETQ. The CDR3 region has the DNA TGCGCCAGCAGCTCGAAACCGCCGGGACTAGCGGGATCCGGGGAGCTGTTTTTT. This gives the protein CASSSKPPGLAGSGELFF.

This clonotype was seen only a few times. The chain is built from TRBV6-2 or TRBV6-3 and TRBJ2-2; 12 bases align to TRBD1. This CDR3 contains 20 residues. Germline-derived CDR1 and CDR2 are MNHEY and SVGEGT. V shed 0 bases, J shed 0 bases, and the junction held 8 bases outside the gene matches. The CDR3 protein is CASSYSPGQGAWTNTGELFF. The CDR3, as DNA: TGTGCCAGCAGTTACTCCCCGGGACAGGGGGCTTGGACGAACACCGGGGAGCTGTTTTTT.

This chain joins TRBV15 and TRBJ2-3, with D maybe TRBD1 (5 bases). CDR1 and CDR2 (germline): LNHNV, YYDKDF (reference sequence). The V end was cut by 6 bases, the J end by 2 bases, with 12 bases between. The CDR3 extends over 14 amino acids. The CDR3 coding sequence is TGTGCCACCAGTAATCTGGGGCCCACAGATACGCAGTATTTT. Protein: CATSNLGPTDTQYF.

Ten or more counts support this clonotype. V gene TRBV5-1 combines with J gene TRBJ2-5; D gene unclear. Deletions cut 4 bases from V and 0 bases from J, with 10 bases between. This CDR3 contains 14 residues. Per germline, CDR1 SGHRS and CDR2 YFSETQ. The CDR3 coding sequence is TGCGCCAGCAGCAGCACAGCAAACCAAGAGACCCAGTACTTC. Translation: CASSSTANQETQYF.

A few counts support this clonotype. V gene TRBV15 combines with J gene TRBJ1-6, with a possible D match to TRBD1 (5 bases). Germline-derived CDR1 and CDR2 are LNHNV and YYDKDF (reference sequence). The CDR3 has 14 amino acids. V gave up 5 bases and J gave up 7 bases, with 12 bases separating them. CDR3 in amino acids: CATSSQTENSPLHF. DNA of the CDR3: TGTGCCACCAGCTCCCAGACAGAAAATTCACCCCTCCACTTT.

The chain joins TRBV5-1 to TRBJ2-1; the match to TRBD1 covers 8 bases. Germline-derived CDR1 and CDR2 are SGHRS and YFSETQ. The length of the CDR3 is 16 residues. V gave up 4 bases and J gave up 7 bases; unmatched junction bases: 13. This CDR3 reads CASSTGQVPGGNEQFF. Written as DNA, the CDR3 is TGCGCCAGCAGCACGGGACAGGTCCCAGGCGGGAATGAGCAGTTCTTC.

This chain joins TRBV28 and TRBJ2-1; D gene uncertain. Per the germline V gene, CDR1 is MDHEN and CDR2 is SYDVKM. The CDR3 runs to 14 residues. The germline V and J ends were trimmed by 3 bases and 4 bases, with 10 bases remaining between them. The CDR3 protein is CASSFVLRYNEQFF. In DNA form, the CDR3 reads TGTGCCAGCAGTTTTGTTCTCAGATACAATGAGCAGTTCTTC.